The present T cell receptor (beta chain) was sequenced within a study of OX40 agonist ivuxolimab in advanced cancers. About the full investigation: Ivuxolimab was an agonistic, fully human IgG2 monoclonal antibody directed against OX40 (CD134), a costimulatory receptor. The paper describes the monotherapy dose-escalation part (N ≈ 52 patients) of the phase I trial of ivuxolimab. Patients were allowed to have had prior anti-PD-1, anti-PD-L1 or anti-CTLA-4 therapy, and roughly 40% of the dose-escalation patients had been treated with checkpoint inhibitors. Partial responses occurred in three dose-escalation patients, of whom one had hepatocellular carcinoma and two had cutaneous melanoma. Peripheral TCRbeta sequencing aimed to test whether ivuxolimab altered TCR sequence diversity and caused clonal T-cell expansion. In the dose-escalation cohort, roughly four fifths of patients were male, and the mean age was about 55 years, with a range of about 23 to 80. Of the roughly 53 patients in dose escalation, 19 had hepatocellular carcinoma, about 15 had melanoma, 9 had renal cell carcinoma and 9 had head and neck cancer. Intravenous ivuxolimab was administered to patients every 2 weeks at six dose levels: 0.01, 0.1, 0.3, 1.5, 3 and 10 mg/kg.

What the work shows at the level of the full study, not this receptor alone: After ivuxolimab, CD8+ T cells had more expanded clones than CD4+ T cells on average. The antigen specificity of the peripheral T cells that underwent clonal expansion was not determined. Low levels of normalized T-cell clonal expansion were also seen in some nonresponding patients. At doses from 0.1 to 3.0 mg/kg, clonal expansion was seen in both CD4+ and CD8+ blood T cells between baseline and week 6. Partial responders in the 0.1-3.0 mg/kg groups had among the lowest normalized peripheral clonal expansion, especially among CD8+ T cells.

Points on this clone: Its binding antigen is unknown. Base qualities are missing; no much larger clone stands one base away.

V is trimmed back by 7 bases and J by 5 bases, and the junction contains 10 bases that no gene match accounts for. The CDR3 covers 14 residues, taking in both the cysteine and the phenylalanine. CDR3 DNA is the only sequence kept; it has 42 bases, read in frame from the first base. CDR1 and CDR2 are drawn from the germline V gene (reference sequence): SEHNR, FQNEAQ. The trial excluded patients who had a history of autoimmune disease or were on systemic immunosuppression. In every dose cohort, peripheral blood was drawn for TCR sequencing at baseline, cycle 4 day 1, and cycle 7 day 1. Samples came from an open-label, multicenter, first-in-human phase I dose-escalation trial of ivuxolimab. The trial enrolled adults with locally advanced or metastatic head and neck squamous cell, hepatocellular, melanoma or renal cell carcinoma. Before TCR sequencing, CD4+ and CD8+ T cells were separately sorted from peripheral blood.

For sequencing of the TCRbeta CDR3 region, genomic DNA was extracted from the sorted cells. The immunoSEQ Assay was used to sequence the TCRbeta CDR3 regions. Imported from immuneACCESS, the table was reduced by TCRdb to in-frame sequences with V and J called. These copies leave out some clones; in studies compared against another copy, an unresolved V gene accounts for under half, and the cause of the remainder is not known. Present in this sample are around 54,000 clones, more than 85% of which were seen just once. Approximately 8.3% of the sample rests with the top ten. The clonotype originates from an adult with an advanced solid tumor such as melanoma, head and neck, liver or kidney cancer. This specimen consisted of CD4+ or CD8+ T cells sorted from blood, obtained in a trial of the OX40 agonist ivuxolimab. The chain joins TRBV7-9 to TRBJ2-7; 8 nucleotides in the junction match TRBD2. The DNA reads as follows: TGTGCCAGCACCCCCGGAGCGGGAGCCCACGAGCAGTACTTC. This is translated as CASTPGAGAHEQYF.